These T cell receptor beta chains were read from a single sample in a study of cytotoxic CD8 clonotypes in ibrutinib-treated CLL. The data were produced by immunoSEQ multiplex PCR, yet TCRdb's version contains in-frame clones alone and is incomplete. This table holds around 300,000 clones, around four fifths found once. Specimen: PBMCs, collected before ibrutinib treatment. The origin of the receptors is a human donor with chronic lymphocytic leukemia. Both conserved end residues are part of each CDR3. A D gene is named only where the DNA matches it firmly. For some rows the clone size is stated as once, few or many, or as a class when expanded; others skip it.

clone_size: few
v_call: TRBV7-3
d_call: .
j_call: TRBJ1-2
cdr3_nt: TGTGCCAGCAGCTTAACCGGGACAAGATATGGCTACACCTTC
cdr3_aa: CASSLTGTRYGYTF

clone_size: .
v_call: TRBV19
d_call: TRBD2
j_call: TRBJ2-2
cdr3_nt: TGTGCCAGTAGCCCGACTAGCGGGATTTCCGGGGAGCTGTTTTTT
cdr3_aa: CASSPTSGISGELFF

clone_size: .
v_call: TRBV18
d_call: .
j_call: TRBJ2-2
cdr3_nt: TGTGCCACCGATCCGGGCCGGGACCTGAACACCGGGGAGCTGTTTTTT
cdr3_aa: CATDPGRDLNTGELFF

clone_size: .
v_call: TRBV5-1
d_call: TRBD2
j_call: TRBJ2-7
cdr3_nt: TGCGCCAGCAGCTTGAGTGGGGGAGGGCGCGAGCAGTACTTC
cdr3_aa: CASSLSGGGREQYF

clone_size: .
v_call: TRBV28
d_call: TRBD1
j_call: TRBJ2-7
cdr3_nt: TGTGCCAGCAGGAGGACAGGGCCATCCTACGAGCAGTACTTC
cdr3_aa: CASRRTGPSYEQYF

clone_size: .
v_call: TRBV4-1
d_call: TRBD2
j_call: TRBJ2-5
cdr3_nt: TGCGCCAGCAGCCAGCCCGGGACTAGCGGGAGTCGTAAGACCCAGTACTTC
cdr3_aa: CASSQPGTSGSRKTQYF

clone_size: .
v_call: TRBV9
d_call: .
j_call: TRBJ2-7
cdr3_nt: TGTGCCAGCAGCGTAGCTATCGGGCCCGGCTACGAGCAGTACTTC
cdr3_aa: CASSVAIGPGYEQYF

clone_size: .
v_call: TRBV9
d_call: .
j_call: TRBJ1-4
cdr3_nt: TGTGCCAGCAGCCCACGGGAGGCCTGGGGTGAAAAACTGTTTTTT
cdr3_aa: CASSPREAWGEKLFF

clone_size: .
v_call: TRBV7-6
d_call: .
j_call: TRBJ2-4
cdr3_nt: TGTGCCAGCAGCCCACTCGGCGGTGCCAAAAACATTCAGTACTTC
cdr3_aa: CASSPLGGAKNIQYF

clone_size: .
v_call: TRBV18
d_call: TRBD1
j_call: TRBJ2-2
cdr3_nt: TGTGCCAGCTCATCACCAGACAGGGGGTATGCCGGGGAGCTGTTTTTT
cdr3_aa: CASSSPDRGYAGELFF

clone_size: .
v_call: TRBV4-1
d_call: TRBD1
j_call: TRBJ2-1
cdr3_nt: TGCGCCAGCAGCCAAGGTCGGGACAGGTCACAGTTCTTC
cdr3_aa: CASSQGRDRSQFF

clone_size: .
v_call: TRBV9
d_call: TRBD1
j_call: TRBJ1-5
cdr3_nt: TGTGCCAGCAGCGCAGAGGGAGGGGGCAGTCAGCCCCAGCATTTT
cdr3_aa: CASSAEGGGSQPQHF

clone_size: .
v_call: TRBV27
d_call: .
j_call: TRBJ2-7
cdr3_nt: TGTGCCAGCAGTTTATCCTGGGCAAGCACCTACGAGCAGTACTTC
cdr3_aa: CASSLSWASTYEQYF

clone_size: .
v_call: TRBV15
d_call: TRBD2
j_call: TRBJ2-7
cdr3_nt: TGTGCCACCAGCAGAGTAGCGGGGTACGAGCAGTACTTC
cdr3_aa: CATSRVAGYEQYF

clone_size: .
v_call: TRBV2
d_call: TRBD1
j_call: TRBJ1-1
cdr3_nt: TGTGCCAGCAGTGAAGCGCCTCGGACAGGGGGATACACTGAAGCTTTCTTT
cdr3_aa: CASSEAPRTGGYTEAFF

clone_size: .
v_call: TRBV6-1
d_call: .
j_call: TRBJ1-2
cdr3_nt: TGTGCCAGCAGTGTCCGGGATCCAGCTAACTATGGCTACACCTTC
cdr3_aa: CASSVRDPANYGYTF

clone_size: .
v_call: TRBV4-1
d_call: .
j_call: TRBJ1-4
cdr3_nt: TGCGCCAGCAGCACACCGGGACGTTCCCATGAAAAACTGTTTTTT
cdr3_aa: CASSTPGRSHEKLFF

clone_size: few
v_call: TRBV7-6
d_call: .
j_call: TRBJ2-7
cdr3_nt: TGTGCCAGCAGCTCAACTTACCACGAGCAGTACTTC
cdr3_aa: CASSSTYHEQYF

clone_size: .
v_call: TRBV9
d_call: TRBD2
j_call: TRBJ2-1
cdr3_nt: TGTGCCAGCAGTGTTCAACGGACTAGCGGGAAAGTATACAATGAGCAGTTCTTC
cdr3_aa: CASSVQRTSGKVYNEQFF

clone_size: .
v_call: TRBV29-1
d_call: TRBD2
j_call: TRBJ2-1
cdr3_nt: TGCAGCGTTGACCCCGGACTAGCGGGGGATGCGAATTCCTACAATGAGCAGTTCTTC
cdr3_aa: CSVDPGLAGDANSYNEQFF

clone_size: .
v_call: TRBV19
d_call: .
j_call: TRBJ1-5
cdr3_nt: TGTGCCAGTAGTATCCGACTCAATCAGCCCCAGCATTTT
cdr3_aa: CASSIRLNQPQHF

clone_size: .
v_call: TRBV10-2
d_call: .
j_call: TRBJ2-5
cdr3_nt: TGCGCCAGCAGCCCCTCTGGGGAGACCCAGTACTTC
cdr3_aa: CASSPSGETQYF